This TCR beta chain emerged from a study of cytomegalovirus exposure and HLA in healthy donors. Study conclusions and caveats: A missense DCLRE1C variant was associated with V- and J-gene trimming of TCR beta chains in a later analysis, and an independent cohort replicated the association. In an earlier analysis, productive rearrangement rates for most beta V segments clustered near 87% or 30%. According to reports, the classifier identified cytomegalovirus status with high specificity and sensitivity.

This clone came up once. Its antigen is as yet unknown. V lost 1 base and J lost 3; bases outside the gene matches: 5. The germline V gene encodes CDR1 MGHRA and CDR2 YSYEKL. The CDR3 length is 16 residues. 13 Jbeta primers and 60 Vbeta primers were used for the PCR. Generated by immunoSEQ multiplex PCR, the TCRdb table keeps only in-frame clones and is missing some. This table has 100,000 to 150,000 clones, around 80% appearing once. The specimen was PBMCs. The sequence was collected from a man aged 30 to 39 in good health and CMV-seronegative. V usage is TRBV4-1 and J usage is TRBJ2-4; TRBD1 aligns across 8 bases. The CDR3 region is CASSQAGTGGKNIQYF. The CDR3 nucleotides are TGCGCCAGCAGCCAAGCAGGAACAGGGGGCAAAAACATTCAGTACTTC.